The 28 T cell receptor beta chains listed next were all sequenced from one sample in a study of blood T cell repertoires in COVID-19. Clones were read by immunoSEQ multiplex PCR, and TCRdb kept only the in-frame ones, dropping some. In the table there are 88,000 or so clones, 75% to 90% of which are singletons. The sequencing input was peripheral blood. The receptors shown here come from a man aged 60 to 69 with acute or convalescent COVID-19.

In its sample, this clone was seen once. The CDR3 bases are TGTGCCAGCAGCTTAAATTCAGGGGAAATCAATCAGCCCCAGCATTTT. It codes for CASSLNSGEINQPQHF. This chain joins TRBV7-6 and TRBJ1-5, with a possible D match to TRBD1 (6 bases). The CDR3 consists of 16 residues. Germline CDR1 and CDR2: SGHVS and FNYEAQ. With 2 bases removed from V and 3 bases from J, the gap between germline ends came to 14 bases. The full variable domain, rest sourced from reference TRBV7-6 and TRBJ1-5, is GAGVSQSPRYKVTKRGQDVALRCDPISGHVSLYWYRQALGQGPEFLTYFNYEAQQDKSGLPNDRFSAERPEGSISTLTIQRTEQRDSAMYRCASSLNSGEINQPQHFGDGTRLSIL.

In its sample, this clone was seen a few times. J is TRBJ2-7 and V is TRBV2; weak D call: TRBD2 (5 bases). Per the germline V gene, CDR1 is SNHLY and CDR2 is FYNNEI. Trimming left V 6 bases short and J 0 bases short, with 18 bases between. The CDR3 runs to 16 residues. This CDR3 is CASRTLWRLSSYEQYF. The CDR3 coding sequence is TGTGCCAGCAGGACCCTATGGAGGTTGAGCTCCTACGAGCAGTACTTC. Variable domain in full (rest from reference TRBV2 and TRBJ2-7): EPEVTQTPSHQVTQMGQEVILRCVPISNHLYFYWYRQILGQKVEFLVSFYNNEISEKSEIFDDQFSVERPDGSNFTLKIRSTKLEDSAMYFCASRTLWRLSSYEQYFGPGTRLTVT.

For this clone: The junction differs from germline at one of its ends, possibly a read error. This sequence joins TRBV6-1 and TRBJ1-6; D is perhaps TRBD1 (5 bases). Germline values: CDR1 MNHNS, CDR2 SASEGT. CDR3 length: 14 amino acids. DNA for the CDR3: TGTGCCAGCAGGGAAGGGGTGGGCTTCCGTCCCCTCCACTTT. Amino acid sequence: CASREGVGFRPLHF.

The chain carries TRBV19 and TRBJ1-4; 10 bases are shared with TRBD1. V dropped 5 bases and J dropped 4; count of bases not matched to a gene: 4. The CDR3 covers 15 residues. Germline-derived CDR1 and CDR2 are LNHDA and SQIVND (reference sequence). The CDR3 sequence: CASSPRTGGNEKLFF. The DNA of the CDR3 is TGTGCCAGTAGTCCCCGGACAGGGGGTAATGAAAAACTGTTTTTT.

This clone has just a few counts. This sequence joins TRBV14 and TRBJ1-2, with a weak D call TRBD1 (6 bases). The CDR3 is 14 residues long. The germline V gene has CDR1 SGHDN and CDR2 FVKESK. V lost 0 bases and J lost 5, with 10 bases in between. The CDR3 sequence: CASSQDLGAYGYTF. In DNA form, the CDR3 reads TGTGCCAGCAGCCAAGACCTGGGGGCTTATGGCTACACCTTC.

The genes are TRBV5-1 and TRBJ1-2, with D hard to call. With 0 bases removed from V and 6 bases from J, the gap between germline ends came to 15 bases. The CDR3 has 15 residues. The germline CDR1 and CDR2 sequences are SGHRS and YFSETQ. CDR3 residues: CASSLAGGRMDGYTF. The CDR3, as DNA: TGCGCCAGCAGCTTGGCCGGCGGGCGTATGGATGGCTACACCTTC.

The V gene is TRBV11-2, the J gene TRBJ2-5, with D maybe TRBD2 (6 bases). Germline assignment: CDR1 SGHAT and CDR2 FQNNGV. The length of the CDR3 is 14 residues. With 0 bases removed from V and 4 bases from J, the gap between germline ends came to 9 bases. The DNA of the CDR3 is TGTGCCAGCAGCTTAGACCTAGCGAGAGAGACCCAGTACTTC. It specifies CASSLDLARETQYF.

The J gene is TRBJ1-2, the V gene TRBV30, with a weak D call TRBD1 (6 bases). Per germline, CDR1 GTSNPN and CDR2 SVGIG (reference sequence). The CDR3 covers 12 residues. V dropped 1 base and J dropped 5 bases, with 8 bases sitting between them. The CDR3 spells CAWSGDKYGYTF. CDR3 nucleotide sequence: TGTGCCTGGAGTGGGGACAAGTATGGCTACACCTTC.

CDR3 sequence: CSTIGFGAFF. CDR3 DNA: TGCAGTACGATCGGGTTTGGGGCTTTCTTT. The chain employs TRBV20-1 and TRBJ1-1; D remains ambiguous. Trimming took 8 bases from V and 11 from J, leaving 15 bases between them. This CDR3 is 10 amino acids long. Germline CDR1 and CDR2: DFQATT and SNEGSKA (reference sequence).

The V gene is TRBV19, the J gene TRBJ2-2; tentatively, D is TRBD2 (5 bases). Germline V CDR1 and CDR2: LNHDA, SQIVND (reference sequence). V shed 1 base and J shed 5 bases, with 8 bases lying between them. The CDR3 is 14 residues long. This CDR3 is CASSIARGTGELFF. CDR3 sequence (DNA): TGTGCCAGTAGTATAGCTCGAGGGACCGGGGAGCTGTTTTTT.

The chain carries TRBV7-7 and TRBJ2-5, with D unclear. CDR3 length equals 13 residues. CDR1 is SSHAT and CDR2 is FNYEAQ in the germline V gene (reference sequence). V was pared by 3 bases and J by 4 bases, with 9 bases between. The CDR3 nucleotides read TGTGCCAGCAGCTTCTATCTGTCAGAGACCCAGTACTTC. Amino acid sequence: CASSFYLSETQYF.

This clone appeared a few times. The chain joins TRBV5-1 to TRBJ2-2, with D perhaps TRBD2 (7 bases). Trimming stripped 1 base from V and 0 bases from J, with 16 bases between. CDR3 length equals 18 residues. The germline CDR1 and CDR2 sequences are SGHRS and YFSETQ. CDR3 coding DNA: TGCGCCAGCAGCTTGTGGGGGGCCGGGAGGACGAACACCGGGGAGCTGTTTTTT. Protein: CASSLWGAGRTNTGELFF.

The chain uses TRBV19 and TRBJ1-2, with D tentatively TRBD1 (6 bases). The ends were cut back, 6 bases at V and 4 bases at J, with 12 bases in the middle. Germline V lookup: CDR1 LNHDA, CDR2 SQIVND (reference sequence). CDR3 length: 13 amino acids. The CDR3 bases are TGTGCCAGTAGCGTCGGACAGACCTATGGCTACACCTTC. The encoded protein is CASSVGQTYGYTF.

The chain links TRBV5-5 to TRBJ1-5; no definite D call. In germline, CDR1 is SGHKS, CDR2 YYEKEE (reference sequence). This CDR3 contains 19 residues. V lost 4 bases to trimming and J lost 3 bases, with 26 bases between them. The CDR3 DNA sequence: TGTGCCAGCAGCCCGGAGCGGCCTCAGTGGACCGAAGCCAATCAGCCCCAGCATTTT. Translation: CASSPERPQWTEANQPQHF.

The chain employs TRBV11-2 and TRBJ1-1, with a possible D match to TRBD1 (5 bases). Germline CDR1 and CDR2: SGHAT and FQNNGV. The CDR3 totals 14 residues. V lost 3 bases and J lost 4, with 12 bases in between. The CDR3 region is CASSFGGLGTEAFF. In DNA, the CDR3 is TGTGCCAGCAGCTTCGGGGGGTTGGGCACTGAAGCTTTCTTT.

This chain uses TRBV6-1 with TRBJ1-1; TRBD1 agrees at 10 bases. CDR3 length: 16 residues. The V and J ends lost 4 bases and 3 bases, in that order; junction bases with no gene match: 8. CDR1 MNHNS and CDR2 SASEGT come from the germline V gene. The CDR3 nucleotides are TGTGCCAGCAGTGGGACAGGGGGGGCCGGGGACACTGAAGCTTTCTTT. Translation: CASSGTGGAGDTEAFF.

J is TRBJ1-5 and V is TRBV2; 7 bases map to TRBD1. V shed 7 bases and J 2 bases; nucleotides not matched to a gene: 8. CDR3 length: 15 amino acids. Germline CDR1 and CDR2: SNHLY and FYNNEI. The CDR3 protein is CASTTGKVGNQPQHF. For the CDR3, the DNA is TGTGCCAGCACGACAGGGAAAGTCGGCAATCAGCCCCAGCATTTT.

The DNA for the CDR3 is TGTGCCACATCCGGGACTCTAAATCAGCCCCAGCATTTT. Translation gives CATSGTLNQPQHF. V and J are TRBV15 and TRBJ1-5; D perhaps matches TRBD1 (5 bases). The V gene lost 9 bases and the J gene lost 4 bases, with 13 bases spanning the gap. The CDR3 sequence is 13 residues long. CDR1 is LNHNV, CDR2 YYDKDF, per germline (reference sequence).

The CDR3 coding sequence is TGTGCCAGCAGTAGTCGGGGACAGGGATTAGATGGCTACACCTTC. This encodes CASSSRGQGLDGYTF. This sequence joins TRBV6-4 and TRBJ1-2, with 9 bases matching TRBD1. J gave up 6 bases and V 5 bases, and 10 bases lay outside the gene matches. This CDR3 spans 15 amino acids. Germline V gene data show CDR1 as MRHNA and CDR2 as SNTAGT.

This chain connects TRBV2 to TRBJ2-5; D is possibly TRBD1 (6 bases). The germline gives CDR1 SNHLY, CDR2 FYNNEI. This CDR3 has 14 amino acids. Between the trimmed V and J ends, which lost 6 bases and 0 bases, there was a span of 11 bases. The CDR3 DNA sequence: TGTGCCAGCAGGACAGGCACGTACCAAGAGACCCAGTACTTC. Its protein product is CASRTGTYQETQYF.

V gene TRBV7-2 combines with J gene TRBJ2-3, with 15 bases lining up with TRBD2. The CDR3 runs to 18 residues. Germline assignment: CDR1 SGHTA and CDR2 FQGNSA. The trim removed 3 bases at V and 4 bases at J, leaving 8 bases unmatched. As DNA, the CDR3 is TGTGCCAGCAGCTTCGCCGGACTAGCGGGGGGGCGGGCAGATACGCAGTATTTT. Translating it yields CASSFAGLAGGRADTQYF.

The DNA for the CDR3 is TGTGCCAGTAGTATATATCCAGGGGGGATCACAGATACGCAGTATTTT. Translating gives CASSIYPGGITDTQYF. The chain has TRBV19 and TRBJ2-3; D is possibly TRBD1 (7 bases). The CDR3 spans 16 residues. Germline CDR1 reads LNHDA; CDR2 reads SQIVND (reference sequence). V lost 2 bases and J 2 bases, leaving 14 bases between the germline ends.

The chain combines TRBV5-1 with TRBJ2-3; TRBD2 matches at 15 bases. The J segment lost 4 bases and the V segment lost 4 bases, leaving 4 bases of the junction unmatched. Germline CDR1 SGHRS, CDR2 YFSETQ. This CDR3 spans 16 amino acids. For the CDR3, the DNA is TGCGCCAGCAGCCAAGGGACTAGCGGGAGGTCAGATACGCAGTATTTT. It is translated as CASSQGTSGRSDTQYF. Looking up the rest from reference TRBV5-1 and TRBJ2-3 gives the full variable domain: KAGVTQTPRYLIKTRGQQVTLSCSPISGHRSVSWYQQTPGQGLQFLFEYFSETQRNKGNFPGRFSGRQFSNSRSEMNVSTLELGDSALYLCASSQGTSGRSDTQYFGPGTRLTVL.

The sample holds one count of this clone. V gene TRBV24-1 combines with J gene TRBJ1-1, with TRBD1 matching 9 bases. Germline-derived CDR1 and CDR2 are KGHDR and SFDVKD. The CDR3 spans 17 residues. V lost 4 bases to trimming and J lost 6 bases; unmatched junction nucleotides: 14. CDR3 amino acids: CATSDLRDRVGNAEAFF. The CDR3 nucleotides read TGTGCCACCAGTGACCTAAGGGACAGGGTCGGTAATGCTGAAGCTTTCTTT.

Comment on this clone: The sample carries other DNA sequences with the same CDR3. V gene TRBV14 combines with J gene TRBJ1-1; maybe TRBD1 (6 bases). CDR1 is SGHDN, CDR2 FVKESK, per germline. This CDR3 contains 14 residues. Trimming took 0 bases from V and 6 from J, leaving 11 bases between them. The CDR3 loop reads CASSQEQGRAEAFF. In DNA form, the CDR3 reads TGTGCCAGCAGCCAAGAACAGGGTCGGGCTGAAGCTTTCTTT.

The CDR3 loop reads CASAPNIGSQYF. The DNA of the CDR3 is TGTGCTAGTGCCCCGAATATCGGGTCCCAGTACTTC. V and J are TRBV12-5 and TRBJ2-5; D not resolved. There are 12 residues in the CDR3. Trimming pared 7 bases from V and 9 bases from J, leaving 15 bases between. CDR1 and CDR2 from the germline V gene are LGHNT and FRNRAP.

With regard to this clone: Mismatch with germline at one junction end may stem from a read error. Other DNA variants within this sample encode the same CDR3. The J gene is TRBJ1-2, the V gene TRBV6-5, with 8 nucleotides matching TRBD1. The CDR3 is 13 residues long. Germline V gene sequence: CDR1 MNHEY, CDR2 SVGAGI. Written as DNA, the CDR3 is TGTGCCAGCAGAGCGACAGGGGACTATGGCTACACCTTT. It yields the protein CASRATGDYGYTF.

This clone appeared a few times. The CDR3 sequence is CASSLQRGYEQYF. In nucleotides, the CDR3 is TGTGCCAGCAGCTTACAAAGAGGGTACGAGCAGTACTTC. The J gene is TRBJ2-7, the V gene TRBV11-1; tentative D call: TRBD2 (5 bases). CDR3 size: 13 residues. Trimming cost V 2 bases and J 4 bases, with 9 bases left between them. CDR1 is SGHAT and CDR2 is FQDESV in the germline V gene (reference sequence).